Below are 2 T cell receptor beta chains sequenced from a single sample in a study of Graves' ophthalmopathy and Graves' hyperthyroidism. Amplified TCR beta CDR3 regions were obtained using RNA transcripts as template. First-round RT-PCR relied on HTBI primers, and a second-round multiplex PCR came next. TCRdb reanalysed the multiplex PCR reads using MiXCR and keeps one entry per CDR3 protein. Here the sample spans about 700,000 distinct CDR3 sequences, roughly two fifths being singletons. Sequences were obtained from peripheral blood. The receptor source for this set is an adult man with Graves' ophthalmopathy.

This sequence joins TRBV25-1 and TRBJ2-7, with 7 bases identical to TRBD1. V was clipped by 7 bases and J by 0 bases; unmatched bases: 9. Germline V gene sequence: CDR1 MGHDK, CDR2 SYGVNS. The CDR3 loop spans 15 amino acids. CDR3 nucleotides: TGTGCCAGCAAGGATCTGGGGACAGACTCCTACGAGCAGTACTTC. Translating it yields CASKDLGTDSYEQYF.

The genes are TRBV25-1 and TRBJ2-5, with 8 bases fitting TRBD1. The CDR3 is 16 residues long. Germline trimming cut 3 bases from V and 5 bases from J; bases unmatched to any gene: 11. Germline V CDR1 and CDR2: MGHDK, SYGVNS. The CDR3: CASSDPETGARETQYF. For the CDR3, the DNA is TGTGCCAGCAGTGATCCCGAGACAGGGGCGCGGGAGACCCAGTACTTC.